This T cell receptor beta chain originates from a study of graft-versus-host responses after intestinal transplantation. Assay: immunoSEQ multiplex PCR; the TCRdb copy retains only in-frame clones and omits some. The data hold 35,000 to 50,000 clones, with nearly 95% observed a single time. This clone appeared a single time. The antigen remains unidentified. This receptor was obtained from a human donor who was the organ donor for an intestinal transplant. The sequencing used unstimulated CD8+ T cells sorted from spleen or lymph node cells, collected before transplant.

The CDR3 DNA sequence: TGTGCCAGCAGATCTCTAGCGGGGGGGCTCCAAGAGACCCAGTACTTC. It is translated as CASRSLAGGLQETQYF. The chain has TRBV5-5 and TRBJ2-5, with TRBD2 matching over 12 bases. V lost 5 bases to trimming and J lost 1 base; unmatched junction nucleotides: 6. This CDR3 contains 16 residues. Per the germline V gene, CDR1 is SGHKS and CDR2 is YYEKEE (reference sequence).